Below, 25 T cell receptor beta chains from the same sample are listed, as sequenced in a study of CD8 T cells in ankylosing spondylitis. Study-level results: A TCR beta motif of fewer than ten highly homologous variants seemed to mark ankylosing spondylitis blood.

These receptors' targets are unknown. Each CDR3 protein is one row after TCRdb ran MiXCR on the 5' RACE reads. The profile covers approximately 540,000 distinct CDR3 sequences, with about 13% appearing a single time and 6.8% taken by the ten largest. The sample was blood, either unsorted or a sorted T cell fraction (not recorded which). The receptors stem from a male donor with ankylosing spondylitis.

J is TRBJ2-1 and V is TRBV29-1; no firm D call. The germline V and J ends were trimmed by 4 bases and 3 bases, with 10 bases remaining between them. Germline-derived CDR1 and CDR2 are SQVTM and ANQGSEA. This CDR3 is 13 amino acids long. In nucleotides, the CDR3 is TGCAGCGTTGGACATTCTTTCTACAATGAGCAGTTCTTC. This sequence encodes CSVGHSFYNEQFF.

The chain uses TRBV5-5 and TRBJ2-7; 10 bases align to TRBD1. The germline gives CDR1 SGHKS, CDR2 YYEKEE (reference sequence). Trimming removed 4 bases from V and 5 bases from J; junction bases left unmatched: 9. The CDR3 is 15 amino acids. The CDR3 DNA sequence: TGTGCCAGCAGCCCTCGACAGGGGGCGATCAACGAGCAGTACTTC. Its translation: CASSPRQGAINEQYF. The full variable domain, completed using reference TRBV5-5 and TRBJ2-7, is DAGVTQSPTHLIKTRGQQVTLRCSPISGHKSVSWYQQVLGQGPQFIFQYYEKEERGRGNFPDRFSARQFPNYSSELNVNALLLGDSALYLCASSPRQGAINEQYFGPGTRLTVT.

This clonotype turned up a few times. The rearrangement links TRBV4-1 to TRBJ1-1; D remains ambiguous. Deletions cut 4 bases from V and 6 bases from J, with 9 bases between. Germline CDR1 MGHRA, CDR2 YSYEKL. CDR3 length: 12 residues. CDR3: CASSLYGAEAFF. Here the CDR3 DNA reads TGCGCCAGCAGCCTATATGGGGCTGAAGCTTTCTTT.

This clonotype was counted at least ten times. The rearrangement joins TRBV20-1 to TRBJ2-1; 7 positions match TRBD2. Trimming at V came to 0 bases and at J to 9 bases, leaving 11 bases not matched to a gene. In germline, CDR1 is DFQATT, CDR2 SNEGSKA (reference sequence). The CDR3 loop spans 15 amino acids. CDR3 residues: CSARDRSGTVGEQFF. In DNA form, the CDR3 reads TGCAGTGCTAGAGATCGGAGCGGGACCGTCGGTGAGCAGTTCTTC.

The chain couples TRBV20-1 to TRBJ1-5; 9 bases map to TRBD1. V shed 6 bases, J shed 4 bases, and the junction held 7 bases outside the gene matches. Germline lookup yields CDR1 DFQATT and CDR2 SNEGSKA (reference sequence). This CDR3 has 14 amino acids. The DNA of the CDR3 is TGCAGTGCCCAGAGGGACAGGGAGAATCAGCCCCAGCATTTT. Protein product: CSAQRDRENQPQHF.

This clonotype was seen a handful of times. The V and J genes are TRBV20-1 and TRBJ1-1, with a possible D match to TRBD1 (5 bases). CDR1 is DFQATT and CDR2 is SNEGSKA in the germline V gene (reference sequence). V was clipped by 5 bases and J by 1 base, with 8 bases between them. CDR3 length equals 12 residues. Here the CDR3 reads CSALGGNTEAFF. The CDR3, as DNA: TGCAGTGCTCTTGGGGGGAACACTGAAGCTTTCTTT.

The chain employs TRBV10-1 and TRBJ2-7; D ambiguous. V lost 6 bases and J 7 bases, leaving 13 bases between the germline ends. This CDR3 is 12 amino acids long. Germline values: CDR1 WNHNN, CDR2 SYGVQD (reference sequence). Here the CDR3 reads CASRDPFGEQYF. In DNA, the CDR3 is TGCGCCAGCAGAGACCCGTTCGGGGAGCAGTACTTC.

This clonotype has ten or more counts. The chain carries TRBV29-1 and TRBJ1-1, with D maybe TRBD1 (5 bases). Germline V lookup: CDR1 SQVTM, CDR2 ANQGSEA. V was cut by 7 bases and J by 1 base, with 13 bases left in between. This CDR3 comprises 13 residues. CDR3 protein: CSARAQGNTEAFF. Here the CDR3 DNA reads TGCAGCGCTCGCGCCCAGGGGAACACTGAAGCTTTCTTT.

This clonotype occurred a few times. The CDR3 coding sequence is TGTGCCAGCAGCTTGTTTGGGGGAGCGAATCAGCCCCAGCATTTT. Translation gives CASSLFGGANQPQHF. The chain is built from TRBV5-6 and TRBJ1-5, with D possibly TRBD1 on 5 matching bases. With 1 base removed from V and 4 bases from J, the gap between germline ends came to 12 bases. The CDR3 is 15 residues long. From germline, CDR1 is SGHDT and CDR2 YYEEEE.

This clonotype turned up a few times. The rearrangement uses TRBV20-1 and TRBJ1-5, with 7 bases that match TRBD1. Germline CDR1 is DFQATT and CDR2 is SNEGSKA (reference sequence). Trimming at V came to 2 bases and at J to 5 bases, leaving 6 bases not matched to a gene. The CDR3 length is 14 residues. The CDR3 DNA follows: TGCAGTGCTAGATACAGGGGTAGGGATCAGCCCCAGCATTTT. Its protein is CSARYRGRDQPQHF.

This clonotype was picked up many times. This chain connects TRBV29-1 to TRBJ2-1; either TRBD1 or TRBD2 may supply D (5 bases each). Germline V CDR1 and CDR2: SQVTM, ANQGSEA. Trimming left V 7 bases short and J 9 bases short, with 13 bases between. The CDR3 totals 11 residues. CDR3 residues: CSAQQAGEQFF. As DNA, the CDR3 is TGCAGCGCCCAACAGGCGGGTGAGCAGTTCTTC.

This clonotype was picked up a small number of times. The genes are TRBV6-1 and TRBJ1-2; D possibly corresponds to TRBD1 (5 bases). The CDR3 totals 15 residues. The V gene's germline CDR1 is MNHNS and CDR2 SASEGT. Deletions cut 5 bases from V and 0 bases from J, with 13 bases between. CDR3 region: CASSQGEVSNYGYTF. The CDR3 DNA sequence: TGTGCCAGCAGTCAAGGGGAGGTCTCTAACTATGGCTACACCTTC.

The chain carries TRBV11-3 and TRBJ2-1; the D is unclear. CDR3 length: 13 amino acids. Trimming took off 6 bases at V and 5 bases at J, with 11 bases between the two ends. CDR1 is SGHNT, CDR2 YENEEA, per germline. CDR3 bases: TGTGCCAGCAGTCCCGGCCGGGACAATGAGCAGTTCTTC. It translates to CASSPGRDNEQFF. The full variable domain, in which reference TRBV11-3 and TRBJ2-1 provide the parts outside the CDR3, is EAGVVQSPRYKIIEKKQPVAFWCNPISGHNTLYWYLQNLGQGPELLIRYENEEAVDDSQLPKDRFSAERLKGVDSTLKIQPAELGDSAVYLCASSPGRDNEQFFGPGTRLTVL.

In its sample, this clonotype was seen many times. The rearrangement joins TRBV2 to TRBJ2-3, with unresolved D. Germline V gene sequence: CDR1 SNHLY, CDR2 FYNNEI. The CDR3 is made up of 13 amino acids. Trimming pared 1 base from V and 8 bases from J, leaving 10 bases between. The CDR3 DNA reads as TGTGCCAGCAGTGAAGGACATCAAAGTACGCAGTATTTT. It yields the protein CASSEGHQSTQYF.

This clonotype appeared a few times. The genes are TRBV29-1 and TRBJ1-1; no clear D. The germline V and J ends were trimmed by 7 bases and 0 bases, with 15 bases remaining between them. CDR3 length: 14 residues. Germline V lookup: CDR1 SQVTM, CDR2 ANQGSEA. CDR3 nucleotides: TGCAGCGCGAAGCGGACCCTTATGAACACTGAAGCTTTCTTT. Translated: CSAKRTLMNTEAFF.

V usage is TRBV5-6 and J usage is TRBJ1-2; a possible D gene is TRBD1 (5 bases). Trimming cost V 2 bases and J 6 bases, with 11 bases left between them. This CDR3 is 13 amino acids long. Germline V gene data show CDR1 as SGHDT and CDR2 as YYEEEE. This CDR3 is CASSFTGVDGYTF. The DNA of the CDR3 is TGTGCCAGCAGCTTTACGGGGGTGGATGGCTACACCTTC.

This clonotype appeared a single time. Written as DNA, the CDR3 is TGTGCCAGTAGCACCGGGACGCCAGCGGGAAATGAGCAGTTCTTC. Encoded protein: CASSTGTPAGNEQFF. The chain combines TRBV19 with TRBJ2-1; TRBD2 aligns across 7 bases. The CDR3 consists of 15 residues. Germline CDR1 is LNHDA and CDR2 is SQIVND (reference sequence). V lost 6 bases, J lost 7 bases, and 12 bases stayed unmatched.

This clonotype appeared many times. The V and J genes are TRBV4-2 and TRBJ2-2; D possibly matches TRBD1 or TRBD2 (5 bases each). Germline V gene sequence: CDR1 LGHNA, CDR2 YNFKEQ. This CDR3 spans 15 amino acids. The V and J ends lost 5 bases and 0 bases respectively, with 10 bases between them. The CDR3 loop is CASSWDAANTGELFF. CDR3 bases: TGTGCCAGCAGCTGGGACGCTGCGAACACCGGGGAGCTGTTTTTT.

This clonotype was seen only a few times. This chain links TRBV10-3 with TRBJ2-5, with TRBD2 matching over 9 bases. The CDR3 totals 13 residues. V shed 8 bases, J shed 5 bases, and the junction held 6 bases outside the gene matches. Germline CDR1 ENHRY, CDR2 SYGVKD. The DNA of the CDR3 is TGTGCCATCTCGCGGGAGGGCCGTGAGACCCAGTACTTC. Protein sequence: CAISREGRETQYF.

CDR3 sequence reads: CASRSSGQGRETQYF. For the CDR3, the DNA is TGTGCCAGCAGGTCGTCGGGACAGGGGCGAGAGACCCAGTACTTC. The V gene is TRBV12-3 or TRBV12-4, the J gene TRBJ2-5, with 10 bases fitting TRBD1. V lost 6 bases, J lost 4 bases, and 8 bases stayed unmatched. This CDR3 spans 15 amino acids.

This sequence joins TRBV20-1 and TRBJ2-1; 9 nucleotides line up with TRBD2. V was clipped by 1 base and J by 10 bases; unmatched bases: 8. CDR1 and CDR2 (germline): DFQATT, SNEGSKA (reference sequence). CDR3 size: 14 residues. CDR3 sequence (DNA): TGCAGTGCTAGAGGGTTAGCGGGAGTCCGAGAGCAGTTCTTC. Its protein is CSARGLAGVREQFF.

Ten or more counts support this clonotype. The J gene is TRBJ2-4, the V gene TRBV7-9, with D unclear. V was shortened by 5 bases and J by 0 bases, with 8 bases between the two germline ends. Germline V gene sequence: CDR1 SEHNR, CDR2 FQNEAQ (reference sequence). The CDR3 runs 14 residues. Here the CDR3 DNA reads TGTGCCAGCAGCCCCCTTTTAGCCAAAAACATTCAGTACTTC. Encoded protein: CASSPLLAKNIQYF.

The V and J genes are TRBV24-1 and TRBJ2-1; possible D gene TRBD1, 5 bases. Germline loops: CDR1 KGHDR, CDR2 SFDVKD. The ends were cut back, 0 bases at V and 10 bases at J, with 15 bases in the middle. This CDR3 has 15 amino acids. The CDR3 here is CATSDLQMGRREQFF. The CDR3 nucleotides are TGTGCCACCAGTGATTTGCAGATGGGGCGAAGGGAGCAGTTCTTC.

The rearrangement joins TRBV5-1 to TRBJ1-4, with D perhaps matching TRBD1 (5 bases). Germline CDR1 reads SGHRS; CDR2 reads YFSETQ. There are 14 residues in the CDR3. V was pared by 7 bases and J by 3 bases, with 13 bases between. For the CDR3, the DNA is TGCGCCAGCTGTGATCAGGGAGCTAATGAAAAACTGTTTTTT. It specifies CASCDQGANEKLFF.

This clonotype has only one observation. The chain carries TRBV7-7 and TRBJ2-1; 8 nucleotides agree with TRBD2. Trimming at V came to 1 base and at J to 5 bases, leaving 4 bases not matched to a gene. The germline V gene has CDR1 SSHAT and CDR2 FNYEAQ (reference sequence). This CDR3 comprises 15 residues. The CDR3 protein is CASSLDGGAHNEQFF. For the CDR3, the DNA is TGTGCCAGCAGCTTAGACGGGGGGGCCCACAATGAGCAGTTCTTC.